A single sample is the source of the 9 T cell receptor beta chains below, sequenced in a study of Tregs in tolerant kidney transplant recipients. Measured with immunoSEQ multiplex PCR; TCRdb has only the in-frame clones, and not every one. The data hold roughly 120,000 clones, with 92% observed a single time. Sequenced input: CD4+ T cells from blood. Receptor source: a human donor in good health.

The count of this clone is one. V is TRBV10-2 and J is TRBJ1-4; D call uncertain. Deletions cut 7 bases from V and 0 bases from J, with 6 bases between. Germline V CDR1 and CDR2: WSHSY, SAAADI. The CDR3 has 13 amino acids. This CDR3 is CASTAATNEKLFF. The CDR3 DNA is TGCGCCAGCACAGCTGCAACTAATGAAAAACTGTTTTTT.

This chain joins TRBV5-1 and TRBJ1-4; a possible D gene is TRBD1 (6 bases). The CDR3 is 16 residues long. With 0 bases removed from V and 4 bases from J, the gap between germline ends came to 13 bases. Germline values: CDR1 SGHRS, CDR2 YFSETQ. The CDR3 region has the DNA TGCGCCAGCAGCTTGGGGCAGGGGCTCCTTAATGAAAAACTGTTTTTT. Translation gives CASSLGQGLLNEKLFF.

This chain uses TRBV5-5 with TRBJ1-2; 7 nucleotides line up with TRBD1. After removal of 1 base from V and 3 bases from J, the junction contained 9 bases not matched to a gene. The CDR3 contains 16 residues. The V gene's germline CDR1 is SGHKS and CDR2 YYEKEE (reference sequence). The CDR3 DNA reads as TGTGCCAGCAGCTTGAATTGGATCAGGGGGGACTATGGCTACACCTTC. Its translation is CASSLNWIRGDYGYTF.

The CDR3 spells CASSYRPDRALKDNSPLHF. As DNA, the CDR3 is TGTGCCAGCAGTTATAGACCGGACAGGGCCCTGAAAGATAATTCACCCCTCCACTTT. J is TRBJ1-6 and V is TRBV27; 8 positions agree with TRBD1. The CDR3 is 19 amino acids. After removal of 4 bases from V and 5 bases from J, the junction contained 16 bases not matched to a gene. The germline CDR1 and CDR2 sequences are MNHEY and SMNVEV (reference sequence).

The V and J genes are TRBV9 and TRBJ1-4, with 8 bases that match TRBD1. Germline values: CDR1 SGDLS, CDR2 YYNGEE. J gave up 7 bases and V 2 bases, and 4 bases lay outside the gene matches. The CDR3 is made up of 14 amino acids. Written as DNA, the CDR3 is TGTGCCAGCAGCGTGGGACAGGAGGGTGAAAAACTGTTTTTT. Its protein is CASSVGQEGEKLFF.

DNA for the CDR3: TGTGCCAGCAGTGAAGGAGGAAAACTGTTTTTT. It codes for CASSEGGKLFF. The chain employs TRBV6-1 and TRBJ1-4; no definite D call. V lost 1 base and J 10 bases, leaving 4 bases between the germline ends. CDR1 is MNHNS, CDR2 SASEGT, per germline. The CDR3 is made up of 11 amino acids.

The genes are TRBV30 and TRBJ2-1; 9 bases agree with TRBD2. Germline V gene lookup returns CDR1 GTSNPN and CDR2 SVGIG (reference sequence). The CDR3 length is 14 residues. With 3 bases clipped from V and 7 bases from J, the junction kept 7 bases outside the gene matches. The CDR3 protein is CAWRRASGINEQFF. In DNA, the CDR3 is TGTGCCTGGAGGAGGGCTAGCGGGATTAATGAGCAGTTCTTC.

This chain uses TRBV19 with TRBJ2-3, with no clear D. Trimming removed 6 bases at V and 2 bases at J, with 9 bases between. The germline V gene has CDR1 LNHDA and CDR2 SQIVND (reference sequence). The CDR3 is made up of 13 amino acids. The CDR3 nucleotides are TGTGCCAGTAGAGTCAGTTCCACAGATACGCAGTATTTT. Translation gives CASRVSSTDTQYF.

V usage is TRBV7-2 and J usage is TRBJ2-1; TRBD1 might be the D (5 bases). V was cut by 11 bases and J by 3 bases, with 8 bases left in between. This CDR3 spans 11 amino acids. Germline V gene lookup returns CDR1 SGHTA and CDR2 FQGNSA. The CDR3 protein is CAAGIYNEQFF. For the CDR3, the DNA is TGTGCCGCAGGGATCTACAATGAGCAGTTCTTC.